The present TCR beta chain was sequenced within a study of identical twins. Points on this clonotype: Its antigen is undetermined.

Findings of the study overall: Among monozygotic twins, out-of-frame TCR alpha sharing exceeded what models predicted.

TCRdb independently ran MiXCR on the 5' RACE reads; one entry per CDR3 protein. The table records around 490,000 distinct CDR3 sequences, 13% to 15% of them present only once. In addition, the sample was reused for a study of yellow fever vaccine responses in identical twins.

The TCR comes from a woman between 18 and 30 years old in good health. Sequences were obtained from CD4+ T cells sorted from blood.

The CDR3 here is CASSVTGGLYGYTF. Written as DNA, the CDR3 is TGTGCCAGCAGTGTAACAGGGGGGCTCTATGGCTACACCTTC. This chain connects TRBV2 to TRBJ1-2; 8 bases align to TRBD1. CDR1 SNHLY and CDR2 FYNNEI come from the germline V gene. This CDR3 comprises 14 residues. Trimming took 4 bases from V and 4 from J; bases not matched to a gene: 5.